The entry below describes one TCR beta chain. Its antigen is currently not known. Per-base quality was not reported, and no clone a single base away is much larger than it. The germline V gene gives CDR1 as SGHTA and CDR2 as FQGTGA. Unmatched junction bases come to 5, with V trimmed by 2 bases and J by 2 bases. Inclusive of the bounding cysteine and phenylalanine, the CDR3 is 16 residues long. Kept here is only the CDR3 DNA, which spans 48 bases and is read in frame from base 1. The immunoSEQ Assay, a bias-controlled multiplex PCR, was used to amplify TCRbeta CDR3 regions from genomic DNA. The authors' pipeline ran thus. Nucleated cell counts per sample were estimated from amplification of reference gene primers within the assay. Sequence reads were collapsed and filtered to measure the absolute abundance of every unique TCRbeta CDR3 rearrangement. Productive Simpson clonality was computed per sample as the square root of Simpson's diversity index over productive rearrangements. TCRdb provides this immuneACCESS table in a form limited to in-frame rearrangements. Some clones are lacking; in checked studies, under half of them reflect an unresolved V gene, and why the rest are absent is not known. V, J and clone size are those of that table, while D and trimming were read from the DNA. The table for this sample lists about 220,000 clones; roughly nine tenths of them were counted only once. The ten biggest clones cover just over 0.7% of the sample.

This sample is part of a study of blood T cell repertoires in COVID-19 (dated by TCRdb to the early 2020s). In terms of the full investigation: Collaborator samples came from the United States, Italy and Spain and covered acute and convalescent phases of COVID-19. The prospective study material was composed of cDNA or gDNA derived from T cells, B-cell-depleted T cells, or PBMCs. Deeply sampled blood TCRbeta repertoires from subjects exposed to, actively infected with, or recovered from COVID-19 were included in the dataset. The repertoires were made available in a free public database intended to serve as a resource for research on the immune response to SARS-CoV-2. The samples were drawn from two sources: the first 160 participants of the ongoing ImmuneRACE study, and about 1,300 subjects contributed by 6 global collaborators. Nearly every sample came with metadata listing a de-identified subject ID, COVID-19 status, age in years and sex. Where available, HLA class I and class II types were taken from metadata supplied by the sample provider and were not determined by assay-based typing. General conclusions and limits of the study: The amount of clinical and demographic metadata varied by source and participant and was provided uncurated.

Each collaborating institution followed its own protocols to collect whole blood in K2EDTA tubes. For TCRbeta analysis, collaborator samples were shipped as frozen whole blood, as isolated PBMCs, or as DNA extracted from either sample type. This sequence was found in a man aged 35-49 years with acute or convalescent COVID-19. In this chain, TRBV7-3 is recombined with TRBJ2-1; 8 bases in between match TRBD1. What was sequenced was peripheral blood. The bases are TGTGCCAGCAGCTTATGGGACAGGCTGACCTACAATGAGCAGTTCTTC. The encoded protein is CASSLWDRLTYNEQFF.